This T cell receptor (beta chain) was recorded in a study of blood T cell repertoires in COVID-19 (dated by TCRdb to about 2020). General notes on the study: Samples from collaborators originated in the United States, Italy and Spain and spanned both the acute and convalescent phases of COVID-19. The prospective study material was composed of cDNA or gDNA derived from T cells, B-cell-depleted T cells, or PBMCs. Deeply sampled blood TCRbeta repertoires from subjects exposed to, actively infected with, or recovered from COVID-19 were included in the dataset. The repertoires were released in a freely available public database intended as a resource for research on the immune response to SARS-CoV-2. The samples were drawn from the first 160 participants of the ongoing ImmuneRACE study and from roughly 1,300 subjects provided by 6 global collaborators. A de-identified subject ID, COVID-19 status, age in years and sex were almost always included in the sample metadata. HLA class I and class II types, where available, came from metadata supplied by the sample provider rather than from assay-based typing.

Per the germline V gene, KGHSH is the CDR1 and LQKENI is the CDR2. The CDR3 runs 15 residues from the cysteine to the phenylalanine. The DNA shown is the 45-base CDR3, in frame from base 1. Germline trimming: 3 bases from V, 5 bases from J; junction bases outside gene matches: 7. The immunoSEQ Assay, a bias-controlled multiplex PCR, was used to amplify TCRbeta CDR3 regions from genomic DNA. The authors' pipeline ran thus. The number of nucleated cells in each sample was estimated by amplification of reference gene primers within the assay. To quantify the absolute abundance of each unique TCRbeta CDR3 rearrangement, sequence reads were collapsed and filtered. For each sample, productive Simpson clonality was calculated as the square root of Simpson's diversity index across productive rearrangements. TCRdb limited this immuneACCESS table to in-frame rearrangements with V and J called. A share of clones is missing; checked studies link under half to unresolved V genes, and the rest is unexplained. The V and J calls and clone size were taken over from that table, and D and trimming were inferred from the DNA. The sample table holds approximately 300,000 clones, of which more than 80% were seen once. The ten top clones hold roughly 7.3% of the sample.

Turning to this clone: Its recognized antigen is unknown. Base qualities are missing; no much larger clone stands one base away.

Findings and caveats that apply to the study as a whole: The amount of clinical and demographic metadata varied by source and participant and was provided uncurated.

In Seattle, one collaborating source enrolled patients while the infection was active and tracked those patients longitudinally over the course of disease. Collaborating institutions collected whole blood in K2EDTA tubes following their own protocols. Collaborator samples were shipped for TCRbeta analysis as frozen whole blood, isolated PBMCs, or DNA extracted from either sample type. The chain is assembled from TRBV18 and TRBJ1-5, with 7 junctional bases fitting TRBD1. The source of this sequence is a woman under 40 with COVID-19, enrolled during active disease. Sequenced material: peripheral blood. For the CDR3, the sequence is CASSPLQGTDQPQHF. The nucleotide sequence is given as TGTGCCAGCTCACCTTTACAGGGGACTGATCAGCCCCAGCATTTT.